The present T cell receptor beta chain was sequenced within a study of shared clonotypes between healthy human individuals. The V end lost 6 bases, the J end lost 6 bases, and 9 bases lay between the germline ends. The germline V gene has CDR1 DFQATT and CDR2 SNEGSKA (reference sequence). The CDR3 is made up of 11 amino acids. The method was immunoSEQ multiplex PCR; TCRdb's version includes in-frame clones alone and lacks a portion of them. The sample lists millions of clones, more than 80% seen once, with around 0.14% in the top ten. This receptor was taken from a man between 18 and 29 years old in good health. The specimen was naive CD4+ T cells sorted from blood. The subset denotes: CD45RA+ positively selected. The V and J genes are TRBV20-1 and TRBJ2-1, with D possibly TRBD2 on 5 matching bases. The CDR3 protein is CSAILVNEQFF. The CDR3 DNA follows: TGCAGTGCAATACTAGTCAATGAGCAGTTCTTC.